The 16 T cell receptor beta chains listed next were all sequenced from one sample in a study of Graves' ophthalmopathy and Graves' hyperthyroidism. Amplification of the TCR beta CDR3 regions used RNA transcripts (as template). HTBI primers served in a first-round RT-PCR, which a second-round multiplex PCR followed. TCRdb re-called the multiplex PCR reads with MiXCR, one entry per CDR3 protein. Among about 40,000 distinct CDR3 sequences listed, roughly half were seen once. Sequencing was carried out using peripheral blood. These receptors were taken from an adult man with Graves' ophthalmopathy.

The chain employs TRBV4-3 and TRBJ1-2; D gene unclear. With 0 bases removed from V and 6 bases from J, the gap between germline ends came to 11 bases. Looked up from germline, CDR1 is LGHNA and CDR2 is YSLEER. The CDR3 is 14 amino acids. CDR3 sequence reads: CASSQDAGIDGYTF. CDR3 nucleotides: TGCGCCAGCAGCCAAGACGCCGGGATAGATGGCTACACCTTC.

This clonotype has a count of ten or more. V is TRBV12-3 or TRBV12-4 and J is TRBJ1-3; unclear D gene. Trimming removed 6 bases at V and 2 bases at J, with 8 bases between. This CDR3 region has 13 residues. In DNA, the CDR3 is TGTGCCAGCAGGAGGACGGCTGGAAACACCATATATTTT. Encoded protein: CASRRTAGNTIYF.

This clonotype has more than one count but fewer than ten. The chain couples TRBV20-1 to TRBJ1-2, with 8 positions matching TRBD1. Trimming took 4 bases from V and 4 from J; bases not matched to a gene: 11. This CDR3 comprises 15 residues. Germline CDR1 is DFQATT and CDR2 is SNEGSKA (reference sequence). The CDR3 coding sequence is TGCAGTGCTATCCCCAGCAGGGGGCGTGGCTATGGCTACACCTTC. It is translated as CSAIPSRGRGYGYTF.

The table lists this clonotype with a few counts. The chain combines TRBV10-3 with TRBJ2-2; 8 nucleotides align to TRBD2. The CDR3 is 15 residues long. Germline trimming cut 3 bases from V and 5 bases from J; bases unmatched to any gene: 5. Per germline, CDR1 ENHRY and CDR2 SYGVKD. CDR3 bases: TGTGCCATCAGTGATAAGCGGGAGTCGACCGGGGAGCTGTTTTTT. Its translation is CAISDKRESTGELFF.

The chain uses TRBV20-1 and TRBJ1-2; 7 bases agree with TRBD1. This CDR3 spans 12 amino acids. J was trimmed by 5 bases and V by 6 bases; bases with no gene match: 6. The germline V gene encodes CDR1 DFQATT and CDR2 SNEGSKA (reference sequence). The CDR3 loop reads CSAGGTEYGYTF. Here the CDR3 DNA reads TGCAGTGCCGGCGGGACAGAGTATGGCTACACCTTC.

This sequence joins TRBV7-6 and TRBJ2-7, with D tentatively TRBD1 (6 bases). This CDR3 is 17 amino acids long. Germline V CDR1 and CDR2: SGHVS, FNYEAQ. Between the trimmed V and J ends, which lost 2 bases and 0 bases, there was a span of 17 bases. In nucleotides, the CDR3 is TGTGCCAGCAGCTTAATGCCGGGACAAGGAAGCTCCTACGAGCAGTACGTC. Amino acids: CASSLMPGQGSSYEQYV.

In this sample, this clonotype turned up many times. The genes are TRBV24-1 and TRBJ2-5; either TRBD1 or TRBD2 may fit D (8 bases each). The germline gives CDR1 KGHDR, CDR2 SFDVKD. V lost 9 bases, J lost 5 bases, and 24 bases lay in between. The CDR3 has 16 amino acids. CDR3 DNA sequence: TGTGCCACCTCCCGGGGGGGGACAGGAAATTCTGAGACCCAGTACTTC. This translates into CATSRGGTGNSETQYF.

This clonotype came up many times. This clone may be a read error of a much larger clone one base away. The CDR3 ends on some other residue instead of the conserved phenylalanine or tryptophan, so this is likely a read error. V gene TRBV5-1 combines with J gene TRBJ2-5; D perhaps matches TRBD1 (5 bases). The CDR3 has 14 residues. Germline V gene lookup returns CDR1 SGHRS and CDR2 YFSETQ. With 0 bases removed from V and 1 base from J, the gap between germline ends came to 7 bases. CDR3 DNA sequence: TGCGCCAGCAGCTTGGACAGGAGCCAAGAGACCCAGTACCTC. This gives the protein CASSLDRSQETQYL.

The V and J genes are TRBV15 and TRBJ2-1; D may be TRBD1 (6 bases). Trimming stripped 5 bases from V and 4 bases from J, with 15 bases between. In germline, CDR1 is LNHNV, CDR2 YYDKDF (reference sequence). CDR3 length: 15 amino acids. DNA for the CDR3: TGTGCCACCAGCCCTGGGCAGGGGCGATACAATGAGCAGTTCTTC. Residues: CATSPGQGRYNEQFF.

In its sample, this clonotype was seen many times. V and J are TRBV6-5 and TRBJ2-1; 11 bases are a match to TRBD2. Trimming cost V 2 bases and J 9 bases; bases outside gene matches: 15. The length of the CDR3 is 18 residues. Germline V gene lookup returns CDR1 MNHEY and CDR2 SVGAGI. The CDR3 here is CASSYGGPLAGVVVEQFF. CDR3 bases: TGTGCCAGCAGTTACGGGGGACCACTAGCGGGAGTTGTGGTTGAGCAGTTCTTC.

V usage is TRBV19 and J usage is TRBJ2-1; 7 bases agree with TRBD1. Trimming at V came to 1 base and at J to 5 bases, leaving 2 bases not matched to a gene. This CDR3 has 14 amino acids. CDR1 is LNHDA, CDR2 SQIVND, per germline (reference sequence). The CDR3 reads CASSIGDSNNEQFF. CDR3 DNA sequence: TGTGCCAGTAGTATAGGGGACAGTAACAATGAGCAGTTCTTC.

This clonotype has a count of ten or more. The chain links TRBV2 to TRBJ1-5; tentatively, D is TRBD1 (6 bases). The germline gives CDR1 SNHLY, CDR2 FYNNEI. The CDR3 covers 12 residues. DNA of the CDR3: TGTGGTATGGGGGCTGGCAATCAGCCCCAGCATTTT. Translating gives CGMGAGNQPQHF.

The V gene is TRBV10-3, the J gene TRBJ2-7, with 9 bases matching TRBD1. V lost 4 bases to trimming and J lost 5 bases; unmatched junction nucleotides: 3. Germline CDR1 is ENHRY and CDR2 is SYGVKD. The length of the CDR3 is 13 residues. CDR3 region: CAISGTGAHEQYF. CDR3 sequence (DNA): TGTGCCATCAGTGGGACAGGGGCCCACGAGCAGTACTTC.

V is TRBV5-1 and J is TRBJ2-2; D might be TRBD2 (6 bases). The CDR3 runs 14 residues. Germline values: CDR1 SGHRS, CDR2 YFSETQ. Trimming cost V 0 bases and J 6 bases, with 9 bases left between them. CDR3: CASSLAGVAGELFF. The CDR3 bases are TGCGCCAGCAGCTTGGCGGGAGTAGCCGGGGAGCTGTTTTTT.

The chain has TRBV7-3 and TRBJ1-2; 10 bases line up with TRBD1. J was trimmed by 2 bases and V by 5 bases; bases with no gene match: 2. Per germline, CDR1 SGHTA and CDR2 FQGTGA. This CDR3 comprises 14 residues. CDR3 coding DNA: TGTGCCAGCAGCCCGGGACAGGGGAACTATGGCTACACCTTC. This gives the protein CASSPGQGNYGYTF.

This clonotype was counted many times. V and J are TRBV7-2 and TRBJ1-6, with unresolved D. The V end was cut by 5 bases, the J end by 6 bases, with 23 bases between. Germline CDR1 SGHTA, CDR2 FQGNSA. This CDR3 is 18 amino acids long. In nucleotides, the CDR3 is TGTGCCAGCAGCCCTAGGCGGGGTCCAGCAGGCGTTAATTCACCCCTCCACTTT. Protein sequence: CASSPRRGPAGVNSPLHF.